This T cell receptor (beta chain) is from a study of spatial heterogeneity in lung cancer. Study as a whole: A consistent excess of beta-chain over alpha-chain sequences was detected. Overall study results and limits: The appearance of ubiquitous expanded tumor TCRs in blood was greater at resection than follow-up.

The time point here: sample taken at primary tumor resection. Sequencing was performed on whole RNA extracted from tumor and nontumor lung tissue, or from frozen PBMC, and the material was left unsorted. Donors were under 90 untreated early-stage non-small cell lung cancer patients. In its sample, this clonotype was seen a few times. The antigen is unknown. On each TCR cDNA molecule, a unique molecular identifier was present. MiXCR, run by TCRdb on the 5' RACE reads, gives a single entry per CDR3 protein. The table records about 22,000 distinct CDR3 sequences, about 4.5% of them present only once. Per the germline V gene, CDR1 is SEHNR and CDR2 is FQNEAQ (reference sequence). This CDR3 is 15 amino acids long. V was clipped by 5 bases and J by 7 bases; unmatched bases: 5.

The receptor comes from a male donor with early-stage non-small cell lung cancer. The sequences come from PBMCs, collected at surgery. The V gene is TRBV7-9, the J gene TRBJ1-6; 10 bases align to TRBD1. The CDR3: CASSPLDRGNSPLHF. CDR3 in DNA: TGTGCCAGCAGCCCTCTGGACAGGGGGAATTCACCCCTCCACTTT.